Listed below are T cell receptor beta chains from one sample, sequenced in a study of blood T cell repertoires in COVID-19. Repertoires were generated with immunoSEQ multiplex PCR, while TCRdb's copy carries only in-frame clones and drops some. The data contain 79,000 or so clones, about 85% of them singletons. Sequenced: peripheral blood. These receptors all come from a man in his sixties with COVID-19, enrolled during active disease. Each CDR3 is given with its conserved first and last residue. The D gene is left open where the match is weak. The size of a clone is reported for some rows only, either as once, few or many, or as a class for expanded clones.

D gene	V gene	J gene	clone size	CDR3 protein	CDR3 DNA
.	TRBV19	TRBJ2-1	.	CASNSYNEQFF	TGTGCCAGTAACTCTTACAATGAGCAGTTCTTC
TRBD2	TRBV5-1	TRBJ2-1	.	CASSLEAGVSNEQFF	TGCGCCAGCAGCTTGGAAGCGGGAGTGTCCAATGAGCAGTTCTTC
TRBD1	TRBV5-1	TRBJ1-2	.	CASSLAPQGTDYGYTF	TGCGCCAGCAGCTTGGCCCCACAGGGGACCGACTATGGCTACACCTTC
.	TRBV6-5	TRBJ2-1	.	CASSYPGSGEQFF	TGTGCCAGCAGTTACCCAGGGAGCGGGGAGCAGTTCTTC
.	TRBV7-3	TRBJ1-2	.	CASSLGGWSGYTF	TGTGCCAGCAGCTTAGGAGGGTGGAGTGGCTACACCTTC
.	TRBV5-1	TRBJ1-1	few	CASSAGGNLNTEAFF	TGCGCCAGCAGCGCTGGAGGCAACCTGAACACTGAAGCTTTCTTT
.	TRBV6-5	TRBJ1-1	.	CASNSGVMNTEAFF	TGTGCCAGCAACTCAGGGGTCATGAACACTGAAGCTTTCTTT
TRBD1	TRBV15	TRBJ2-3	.	CATSRRTGGIADTQYF	TGTGCCACCAGCAGAAGGACAGGGGGCATTGCAGATACGCAGTATTTT
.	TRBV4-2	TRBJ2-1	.	CASSQVVGLAQNYNEQFF	TGTGCCAGCAGCCAAGTTGTTGGGCTAGCACAGAATTACAATGAGCAGTTCTTC
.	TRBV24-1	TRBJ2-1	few	CATSDLGGVMDNEQFF	TGTGCCACCAGTGATTTAGGGGGAGTAATGGACAATGAGCAGTTCTTC
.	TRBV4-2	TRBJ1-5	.	CASSQDQIRENSNQPQHF	TGTGCCAGCAGCCAGGACCAGATTCGGGAGAATAGCAATCAGCCCCAGCATTTT